The 18 T cell receptor beta chains in this list originate from one sample, sequenced in a study of T cell responses to AZD1222 COVID-19 vaccine. Only in-frame clones appear in the TCRdb table, and some are missing; sequencing was by immunoSEQ multiplex PCR. Of some 130,000 clones detected, just over 90% appear once; the ten largest clones hold less than 1.3%. This material consisted of peripheral blood, taken 28 days after the second AZD1222 dose. All receptors derive from an adult who received the AZD1222 COVID-19 vaccine.

This chain joins TRBV6-6 and TRBJ2-5; the match to TRBD1 covers 7 bases. Germline CDR1 reads MNHNY; CDR2 reads SVGAGI (reference sequence). V shed 5 bases, J shed 7 bases, and the junction held 22 bases outside the gene matches. The CDR3 covers 18 residues. CDR3 coding DNA: TGTGCCAGCAGTCCCTCACCCGGGACAGCGCTACTCGGTCGGACCCAGTACTTC. This gives the protein CASSPSPGTALLGRTQYF.

The chain has TRBV3-1 (or the pseudogene TRBV3-2) and TRBJ1-6, with D possibly TRBD1 on 6 matching bases. Germline lookup yields CDR1 LGHDT and CDR2 YNNKEL (reference sequence). The CDR3 extends over 16 amino acids. V dropped 5 bases and J dropped 3 bases, with 14 bases sitting between them. The CDR3 loop reads CASSGTRGFYNSPLHF. In DNA, the CDR3 is TGTGCCAGCAGCGGGACGAGGGGGTTCTATAATTCACCCCTCCACTTT.

This chain joins TRBV2 and TRBJ1-6; D call uncertain. Germline-derived CDR1 and CDR2 are SNHLY and FYNNEI. Trimming stripped 5 bases from V and 7 bases from J, with 24 bases between. This CDR3 has 18 amino acids. The CDR3 reads CASSHPQRAITRNSPLHF. CDR3 DNA: TGTGCCAGCAGTCATCCCCAACGGGCTATAACCCGGAATTCACCCCTCCACTTT.

CDR3 in amino acids: CASEEGLRGSYNSPLHF. CDR3 DNA: TGTGCCAGCGAAGAAGGGTTGAGGGGGTCCTATAATTCACCCCTCCACTTT. The rearrangement joins TRBV28 to TRBJ1-6, with D possibly being TRBD1 (6 bases). V was pared by 8 bases and J by 1 base, with 18 bases between. CDR1 and CDR2 from the germline V gene are MDHEN and SYDVKM. The length of the CDR3 is 17 residues.

This clone was counted a single time. The chain links TRBV16 to TRBJ1-5; D uncertain. CDR1 and CDR2 (germline): KGHSY, FQNENV. The CDR3 length is 15 residues. Trimming left V 3 bases short and J 2 bases short, with 11 bases between. This CDR3 is CASSHRGWGNQPQHF. CDR3 nucleotides: TGTGCCAGCAGCCATCGGGGATGGGGCAATCAGCCCCAGCATTTT.

The chain carries TRBV7-9 and TRBJ2-7; the D call may be TRBD1 or TRBD2 (6 bases each). V was trimmed by 5 bases and J by 5 bases, leaving 13 bases between them. Germline V lookup: CDR1 SEHNR, CDR2 FQNEAQ (reference sequence). There are 13 residues in the CDR3. This chain's CDR3 is CASSRGGNDEQYF. For the CDR3, the DNA is TGTGCCAGCAGCCGAGGGGGGAACGACGAGCAGTACTTC.

The V call is TRBV18, the J call TRBJ1-2, with D possibly matching TRBD1 (6 bases). CDR1 KGHSH and CDR2 LQKENI come from the germline V gene. The length of the CDR3 is 15 residues. Trimming took 2 bases from V and 8 from J, leaving 18 bases between them. CDR3 sequence (DNA): TGTGCCAGCTCACCAAACTATCAGGGGATAAGAGGCTACACCTTC. Translating it yields CASSPNYQGIRGYTF.

The chain uses TRBV7-9 and TRBJ1-3, with 7 positions matching TRBD1. Germline assignment: CDR1 SEHNR and CDR2 FQNEAQ (reference sequence). This CDR3 has 13 residues. The ends lost 6 bases at V and 8 bases at J; junction bases unmatched: 7. The CDR3 is CASSPTGRHTIYF. The CDR3 DNA sequence: TGTGCCAGCAGTCCGACAGGGAGGCACACCATATATTTT.

The chain carries TRBV27 and TRBJ1-5; 7 nucleotides agree with TRBD1. Germline V gene sequence: CDR1 MNHEY, CDR2 SMNVEV (reference sequence). The CDR3 is 14 amino acids. V was pared by 6 bases and J by 5 bases, with 7 bases of the junction left unmatched. CDR3 region: CASSRQGPYQPQHF. The CDR3 DNA reads as TGTGCCAGCAGCAGACAGGGTCCATATCAGCCCCAGCATTTT.

The rearrangement joins TRBV4-2 to TRBJ2-5; D may be TRBD1 (5 bases). Germline CDR1 and CDR2: LGHNA and YNFKEQ. The V and J ends lost 1 base and 1 base respectively, with 10 bases between them. This CDR3 is 15 amino acids long. In nucleotides, the CDR3 is TGTGCCAGCAGCCAAGCCAGGGCGGTCCAAGAGACCCAGTACTTC. Translating it yields CASSQARAVQETQYF.

This chain joins TRBV7-9 and TRBJ1-5, with 8 bases identical to TRBD1. CDR1 is SEHNR, CDR2 FQNEAQ, per germline (reference sequence). With 5 bases clipped from V and 1 base from J, the junction kept 1 base outside the gene matches. This CDR3 has 14 amino acids. The CDR3 nucleotides read TGTGCCAGCAGCAGGGACAGGAGCAATCAGCCCCAGCATTTT. It codes for CASSRDRSNQPQHF.

The chain carries TRBV2 and TRBJ1-5; 7 nucleotides align to TRBD1. The CDR3 loop spans 19 amino acids. Germline loops: CDR1 SNHLY, CDR2 FYNNEI. V lost 6 bases to trimming and J lost 1 base; unmatched junction nucleotides: 18. The CDR3, as DNA: TGTGCCAGCAGAGAAATGACAGGGCGCAAGTGGAGAAGCAATCAGCCCCAGCATTTT. This codes for CASREMTGRKWRSNQPQHF.

The chain combines TRBV11-2 with TRBJ1-1; D unclear. Germline assignment: CDR1 SGHAT and CDR2 FQNNGV. V lost 2 bases and J lost 1, with 8 bases in between. This CDR3 has 14 amino acids. CDR3 sequence: CASSLQKRNTEAFF. The CDR3 DNA follows: TGTGCCAGCAGCTTACAAAAGAGGAACACTGAAGCTTTCTTT.

The chain carries TRBV27 and TRBJ1-4; perhaps TRBD1 as D (5 bases). Germline-derived CDR1 and CDR2 are MNHEY and SMNVEV (reference sequence). The CDR3 has 15 amino acids. Trimming took off 3 bases at V and 5 bases at J, with 13 bases between the two ends. CDR3 coding DNA: TGTGCCAGCAGTTTGGGTTCTTGGGGCAATGAAAAACTGTTTTTT. Residues: CASSLGSWGNEKLFF.

V usage is TRBV20-1 and J usage is TRBJ1-1, with a weak D call TRBD1 (6 bases). The CDR3 is 15 amino acids. Germline V gene data show CDR1 as DFQATT and CDR2 as SNEGSKA (reference sequence). V was clipped by 3 bases and J by 7 bases, with 21 bases between them. This chain's CDR3 is CSASQMSGTGHEAFF. The DNA of the CDR3 is TGCAGTGCTAGTCAAATGTCGGGAACAGGGCATGAAGCTTTCTTT.

The chain combines TRBV2 with TRBJ2-5; a possible D gene is TRBD2 (6 bases). This CDR3 is built from 15 residues. Trimming removed 5 bases at V and 1 base at J, with 14 bases between. The germline V gene encodes CDR1 SNHLY and CDR2 FYNNEI. This CDR3 is CASSRDGGPQETQYF. The CDR3 bases are TGTGCCAGCAGTCGGGACGGAGGGCCCCAAGAGACCCAGTACTTC.

This clone was picked up one time. V is TRBV6-5 and J is TRBJ1-2; D remains ambiguous. V gave up 3 bases and J gave up 4 bases, with 18 bases separating them. CDR3 length: 16 amino acids. The V gene's germline CDR1 is MNHEY and CDR2 SVGAGI. CDR3 nucleotide sequence: TGTGCCAGCAGTTATTTTCGGCAGAATCCGGGCTATGGCTACACCTTC. It codes for CASSYFRQNPGYGYTF.

The V call is TRBV4-2, the J call TRBJ1-2; no definite D call. Per germline, CDR1 LGHNA and CDR2 YNFKEQ. V was clipped by 0 bases and J by 3 bases, with 14 bases between them. This CDR3 has 16 residues. In DNA, the CDR3 is TGTGCCAGCAGCCAAGATAGGGCTCGGCAGGACTATGGCTACACCTTC. This gives the protein CASSQDRARQDYGYTF.